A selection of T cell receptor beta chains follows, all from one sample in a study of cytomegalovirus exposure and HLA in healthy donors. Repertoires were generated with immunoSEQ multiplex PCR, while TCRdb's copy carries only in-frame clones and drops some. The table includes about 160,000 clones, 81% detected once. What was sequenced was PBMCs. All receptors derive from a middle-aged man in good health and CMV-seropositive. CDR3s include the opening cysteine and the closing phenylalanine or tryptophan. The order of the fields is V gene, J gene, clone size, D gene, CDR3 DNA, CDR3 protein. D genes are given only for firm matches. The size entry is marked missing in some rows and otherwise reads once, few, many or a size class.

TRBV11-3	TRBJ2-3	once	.	TGTGCCAGCAGCTTAGGCGGCAAAACAGATACGCAGTATTTT	CASSLGGKTDTQYF
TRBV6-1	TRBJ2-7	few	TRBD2	TGTGCGTCCAAGGGAGGGTCTAGCTCCTACGAGCAGTACTTC	CASKGGSSSYEQYF
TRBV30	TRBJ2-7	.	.	TGTGCCTGGAGCGGGGGTGGGAGCTCCTACGAGCAGTACTTC	CAWSGGGSSYEQYF
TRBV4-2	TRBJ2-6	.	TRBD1	TGTGCCAGCAGCCAACTACCGGGACAGGGGAGGGCTGGGGCCAACGTCCTGACTTTC	CASSQLPGQGRAGANVLTF
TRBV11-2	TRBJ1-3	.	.	TGTGCCAGCAGCCTCCGACCACAGGGAAACACCATATATTTT	CASSLRPQGNTIYF
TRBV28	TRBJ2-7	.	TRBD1	TGTGCCAGCTTCTCGACAGGGGCACCCCTCAAGCAGTACTTC	CASFSTGAPLKQYF
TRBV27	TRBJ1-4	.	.	TGTGCCAGCAGTCCCGGGGGGGTGGGGGGAGAACTGTTTTTT	CASSPGGVGGELFF
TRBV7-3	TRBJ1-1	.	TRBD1	TGTGCCAGCAGCCTCACAGGGGGCACTGAAGCTTTCTTT	CASSLTGGTEAFF
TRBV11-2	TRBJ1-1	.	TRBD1	TGTGCCAGCAGCTTAAGCAGGGGGGCGAGTGAAGCTTTCTTT	CASSLSRGASEAFF
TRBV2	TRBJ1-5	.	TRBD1	TGTGCCAGCGGGACAGAAAGAGGGAATCAGCCCCAGCATTTT	CASGTERGNQPQHF
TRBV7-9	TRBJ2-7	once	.	TGTGCCAGCAGCCCCCCTGCCCGCTTCAGGGGCTACGAGCAGTACTTC	CASSPPARFRGYEQYF
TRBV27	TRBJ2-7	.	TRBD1	TGTGCCAGCAGTTTCGGACAGGACAAGAAGCAGTACTTC	CASSFGQDKKQYF
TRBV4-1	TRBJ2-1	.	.	TGCGCCAGCAGCCAAGTATACGCGGGTGACTACAATGAGCAGTTCTTC	CASSQVYAGDYNEQFF
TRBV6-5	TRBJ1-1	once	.	TGCGCCAGCAGTTCAAGGGCGGGGGGGACTGAAGCTTTCTTT	CASSSRAGGTEAFF
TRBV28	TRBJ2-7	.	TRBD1	TGTGCCAGTCTGTCCGGGACAGCACCCTACGAGCAGTACTTC	CASLSGTAPYEQYF
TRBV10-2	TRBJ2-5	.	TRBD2	TGCGCCAGCAGTGAGTTAAGACTAGCTGAGTACTTC	CASSELRLAEYF
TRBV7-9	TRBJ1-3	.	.	TGTGCCAGCAGCTTAGGACAAGCGGGGCTGGGCGGAAACACCATATATTTT	CASSLGQAGLGGNTIYF
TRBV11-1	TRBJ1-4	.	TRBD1	TGTGCCAGCAGCCCGGACAGGAGAAATGAAAAACTGTTTTTT	CASSPDRRNEKLFF
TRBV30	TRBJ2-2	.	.	TGTGCCTGGAGCTGGGACATCCCGAACACCGGGGAGCTGTTTTTT	CAWSWDIPNTGELFF
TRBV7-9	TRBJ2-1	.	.	TGTGCCAGCAGCTTAGGGGCGGGAAATGAGCAGTTCTTC	CASSLGAGNEQFF
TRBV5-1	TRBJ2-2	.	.	TGCGCCAGCAGCTTAGGGGTCACCGGGGAGCTGTTTTTT	CASSLGVTGELFF
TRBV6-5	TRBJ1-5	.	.	TGTGCCAGCAGTTACCCGGGTCAGCCCCAGCATTTT	CASSYPGQPQHF
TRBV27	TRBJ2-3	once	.	TGTGCCAGCAGTTTAAATCGACCTAGCCCAGATACGCAGTATTTT	CASSLNRPSPDTQYF
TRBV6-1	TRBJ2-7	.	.	TGTGCCAGCACAAGGTCACAGCTCCAATCCTACGAGCAGTACTTC	CASTRSQLQSYEQYF
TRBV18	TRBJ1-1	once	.	TGTGCCAGCTCACCACTCCCGGGTGATCAAGCTTTCTTT	CASSPLPGDQAFF
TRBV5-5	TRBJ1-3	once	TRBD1	TGTGCCAGCAGCGCCACCACAGGGGCTGGAAACACCATATATTTT	CASSATTGAGNTIYF
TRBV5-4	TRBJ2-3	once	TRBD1	TGTGCCAGCAGCCTGCGCGTAGGGGGCGGCCGCACAGATACGCAGTATTTT	CASSLRVGGGRTDTQYF
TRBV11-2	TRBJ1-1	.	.	TGTGCCAGCAGCCCAGAGGGCACCTCGAACACTGAAGCTTTCTTT	CASSPEGTSNTEAFF
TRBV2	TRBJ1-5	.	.	TGTGCCAGCAGCGCAGGGGCCGGCAATCAGCCCCAGCATTTT	CASSAGAGNQPQHF
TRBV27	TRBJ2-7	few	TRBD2	TGTGCCAGCAGTTTATTCGAAGCGGGGACGGCCTACGAGCAGTACTTC	CASSLFEAGTAYEQYF
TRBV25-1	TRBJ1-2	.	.	TGTGCCAGCAGTGAACCCCGCCAGGGTTTGGGTGGCTACACCTTC	CASSEPRQGLGGYTF
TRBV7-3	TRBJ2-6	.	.	TGTGCCAGCAGCTATACAGCCTCTGGGGCCAACGTCCTGACTTTC	CASSYTASGANVLTF
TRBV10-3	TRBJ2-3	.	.	TGTGCCATCAGTGAGGGAGCGCCAGATACGCAGTATTTT	CAISEGAPDTQYF
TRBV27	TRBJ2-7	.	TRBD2	TGTGCCAGCAGTTGGGGGACTAGCGGGAGCCGGGAGCAGTACTTC	CASSWGTSGSREQYF
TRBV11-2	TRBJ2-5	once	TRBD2	TGTGCCAGCAGCTCGCTAGCGGCCTACCAAGAGACCCAGTACTTC	CASSSLAAYQETQYF
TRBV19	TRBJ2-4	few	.	TGTGCCAGTAGTATAGATTACCCGGTAGCCAAAAACATTCAGTACTTC	CASSIDYPVAKNIQYF
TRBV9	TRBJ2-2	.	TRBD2	TGTGCCAGCAGCGTAGCGTTAGCGGGAGCGGGAACCGGGGAGCTGTTTTTT	CASSVALAGAGTGELFF
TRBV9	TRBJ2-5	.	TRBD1	TGTGCCAGCAGCCCCATGACAGGGGGCCTTTCCTACCAAGAGACCCAGTACTTC	CASSPMTGGLSYQETQYF
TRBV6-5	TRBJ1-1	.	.	TGTGCCAGCAGTTACTCGAGCCTCTCCGCGAACACTGAAGCTTTCTTT	CASSYSSLSANTEAFF
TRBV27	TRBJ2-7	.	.	TGTGCCAGCAGTCCCCGAGGGCTAGCGATGGAGCAGTACTTC	CASSPRGLAMEQYF
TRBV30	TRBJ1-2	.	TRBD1	TGTGCCTGGAGTGACCCCAGGGGGTCAAACTATGGCTACACCTTC	CAWSDPRGSNYGYTF
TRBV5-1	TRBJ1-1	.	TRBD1	TGCGCCAGCAGCTCCCGGACAGGGAGCAACACTGAAGCTTTCTTT	CASSSRTGSNTEAFF
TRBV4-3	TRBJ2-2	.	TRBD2	TGCGCCAGCAGCCAAGATCCGAACGTAGCGGGAGGTCGGACCGGGGAGCTGTTTTTT	CASSQDPNVAGGRTGELFF
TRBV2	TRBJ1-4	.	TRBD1	TGTGCCAGCAGAGGACAGGGGGCGTTTAGTGAAAAACTGTTTTTT	CASRGQGAFSEKLFF
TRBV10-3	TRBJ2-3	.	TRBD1	TGTGCCATCAGCCGGACAGGGGACTTCACAGATACGCAGTATTTT	CAISRTGDFTDTQYF
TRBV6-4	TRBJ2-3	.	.	TGTGCCAGCAGTGACATCAGTACAGATACGCAGTATTTT	CASSDISTDTQYF
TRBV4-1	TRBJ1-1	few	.	TGCGCCAGCAGCCATTGGCCAGGGGCGAACACTGAAGCTTTCTTT	CASSHWPGANTEAFF
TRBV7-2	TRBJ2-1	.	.	TGTGCCAGCAGCTTAGATACAGGGTTTAAAGGGCAGTTCTTC	CASSLDTGFKGQFF
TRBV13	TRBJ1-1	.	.	TGTGCCAGCAGCCCACCGGAGCCTGAAGCTTTCTTT	CASSPPEPEAFF
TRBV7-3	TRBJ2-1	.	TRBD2	TGTGCCAGCAGCTTAAGCTCGGGACTAGCGGGACACAATGAGCAGTTCTTC	CASSLSSGLAGHNEQFF
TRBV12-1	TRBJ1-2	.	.	TGTGCCCTCACTTACAGGGGGGAGGACTATGGCTACACCTTC	CALTYRGEDYGYTF